This T cell receptor (beta chain) was identified in a study of PD-1 blockade in mismatch repair-deficient tumors. V dropped 3 bases and J dropped 3; count of bases not matched to a gene: 2. This CDR3 has 13 amino acids. Germline-derived CDR1 and CDR2 are MDHEN and SYDVKM. The data were produced by immunoSEQ multiplex PCR, yet TCRdb's version contains in-frame clones alone and is incomplete. This sample yields about 34,000 clones, of which 65% to 85% are seen a single time; approximately 3.1% belongs to the top ten. This clonotype was obtained from an adult with mismatch repair-deficient cancer. The material was PBMCs, obtained roughly 6 weeks after starting pembrolizumab. The gene calls are TRBV28 and TRBJ2-7, with 7 bases identical to TRBD2. The CDR3 loop reads CASSFPSGYEQYF. The CDR3 DNA sequence: TGTGCCAGCAGTTTCCCTAGCGGCTACGAGCAGTACTTC.